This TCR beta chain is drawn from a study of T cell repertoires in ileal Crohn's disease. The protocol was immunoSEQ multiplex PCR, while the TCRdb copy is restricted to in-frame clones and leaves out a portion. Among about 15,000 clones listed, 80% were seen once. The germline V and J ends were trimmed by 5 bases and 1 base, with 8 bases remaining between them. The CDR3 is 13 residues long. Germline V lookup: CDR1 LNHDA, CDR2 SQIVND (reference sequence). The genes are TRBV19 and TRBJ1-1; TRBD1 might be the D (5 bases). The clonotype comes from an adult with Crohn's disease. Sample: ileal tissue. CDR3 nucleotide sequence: TGTGCCAGTAGTTTCAGGGAGAACACTGAAGCTTTCTTT. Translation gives CASSFRENTEAFF.